The 17 T cell receptor beta chains below come from one sample, sequenced in a study of blood T cell repertoires in COVID-19. The data were produced by immunoSEQ multiplex PCR, yet TCRdb's version contains in-frame clones alone and is incomplete. Of 250,000 or so clones listed, under 90% were seen once; the top ten hold approximately 1.6%. The sequencing sample was made of PBMCs or T cells enriched from blood (not recorded which). These receptors originate from a man in his forties who had recovered from COVID-19.

This rearrangement joins TRBV5-1 to TRBJ2-7; D not certain. The CDR3 sequence is 12 residues long. Trimming took 4 bases from V and 5 from J, leaving 10 bases between them. Germline V gene lookup returns CDR1 SGHRS and CDR2 YFSETQ. The CDR3 DNA sequence: TGCGCCAGCAGCCTATACCTGGACGAGCAGTACTTC. Translated, it gives CASSLYLDEQYF.

This clone has just one count. The chain recombines TRBV6-5 with TRBJ2-7, with D maybe TRBD1 (5 bases). CDR1 is MNHEY and CDR2 is SVGAGI in the germline V gene. The CDR3 has 13 residues. V was pared by 0 bases and J by 2 bases, with 5 bases between. The CDR3 nucleotides read TGTGCCAGCAGTTACTCCAGGGCCTACGAGCAGTACTTC. As protein: CASSYSRAYEQYF.

This chain links TRBV11-3 with TRBJ1-1; the D gene is possibly TRBD1 (6 bases). Trimming pared 4 bases from V and 2 bases from J, leaving 17 bases between. CDR3 length equals 16 residues. Germline CDR1 and CDR2: SGHNT and YENEEA. CDR3 in DNA: TGTGCCAGCAGCTCCTCCACCAGGGGACCTAACACTGAAGCTTTCTTT. This translates into CASSSSTRGPNTEAFF. Using reference TRBV11-3 and TRBJ1-1 for the parts outside the CDR3, the full variable domain is EAGVVQSPRYKIIEKKQPVAFWCNPISGHNTLYWYLQNLGQGPELLIRYENEEAVDDSQLPKDRFSAERLKGVDSTLKIQPAELGDSAVYLCASSSSTRGPNTEAFFGQGTRLTVV.

V and J are TRBV3-1 (or the pseudogene TRBV3-2) and TRBJ1-6; TRBD1 matches 7 bases. Germline V gene sequence: CDR1 LGHDT, CDR2 YNNKEL (reference sequence). The CDR3 runs 16 residues. V was pared by 4 bases and J by 3 bases, with 6 bases of the junction left unmatched. CDR3 nucleotides: TGTGCCAGCAGCCTCTCCCGGGACAGCTATAATTCACCCCTCCACTTT. This gives the protein CASSLSRDSYNSPLHF.

This chain links TRBV18 with TRBJ2-3, with 11 nucleotides matching TRBD1. V lost 4 bases and J lost 5; bases outside the gene matches: 2. Germline V gene sequence: CDR1 KGHSH, CDR2 LQKENI. This CDR3 comprises 14 residues. The CDR3 loop reads CASSLGQGGDTQYF. CDR3 in DNA: TGTGCCAGCTCACTGGGACAGGGGGGAGATACGCAGTATTTT.

This chain joins TRBV10-3 and TRBJ1-4; 7 nucleotides line up with TRBD1. The CDR3 covers 13 residues. Germline trimming cut 3 bases from V and 5 bases from J; bases unmatched to any gene: 0. Germline-derived CDR1 and CDR2 are ENHRY and SYGVKD. The CDR3 bases are TGTGCCATCAGTGACAGGGGGAATGAAAAACTGTTTTTT. Its translation is CAISDRGNEKLFF.

This clone was detected only once. This sequence joins TRBV5-4 and TRBJ2-3, with D possibly matching TRBD2 (7 bases). Trimming cost V 3 bases and J 4 bases, with 9 bases left between them. The CDR3 extends over 13 amino acids. Germline CDR1 reads SGHNT; CDR2 reads YYREEE (reference sequence). CDR3 amino acids: CASSWGGPDTQYF. The CDR3 nucleotides read TGTGCCAGCAGCTGGGGGGGCCCAGATACGCAGTATTTT.

V usage is TRBV7-9 and J usage is TRBJ1-6; D is undetermined. The CDR3 loop spans 14 amino acids. Germline values: CDR1 SEHNR, CDR2 FQNEAQ (reference sequence). The V end lost 5 bases, the J end lost 10 bases, and 15 bases lay between the germline ends. CDR3 coding DNA: TGTGCCAGCAGCGGAGGTGGGCTTGGGTCACCCCTCCACTTT. It codes for CASSGGGLGSPLHF. Using reference TRBV7-9 and TRBJ1-6 for the parts outside the CDR3, the full variable domain is DTGVSQNPRHKITKRGQNVTFRCDPISEHNRLYWYRQTLGQGPEFLTYFQNEAQLEKSRLLSDRFSAERPKGSFSTLEIQRTEQGDSAMYLCASSGGGLGSPLHFGNGTRLTVT.

This rearrangement joins TRBV10-3 to TRBJ1-1; TRBD1 aligns across 10 bases. J gave up 4 bases and V 5 bases, and 7 bases lay outside the gene matches. The CDR3 is 15 amino acids. The germline gives CDR1 ENHRY, CDR2 SYGVKD. The CDR3 region is CAISRGQGDVTEAFF. In DNA, the CDR3 is TGTGCCATCAGTAGAGGACAGGGGGATGTCACTGAAGCTTTCTTT.

The V and J genes are TRBV3-1 (or the pseudogene TRBV3-2) and TRBJ1-3; no reliable D call. V was pared by 0 bases and J by 12 bases, with 12 bases between. Germline values: CDR1 LGHDT, CDR2 YNNKEL (reference sequence). This CDR3 comprises 13 residues. CDR3 DNA: TGTGCCAGCAGCCAAGATGTGGGTAGCAACATATATTTT. Translation: CASSQDVGSNIYF.

V and J are TRBV19 and TRBJ1-4; D perhaps matches TRBD1 (5 bases). CDR1 is LNHDA, CDR2 SQIVND, per germline (reference sequence). V was shortened by 4 bases and J by 4 bases, with 13 bases between the two germline ends. The CDR3 spans 15 residues. CDR3 residues: CASSTTAGVNEKLFF. In DNA, the CDR3 is TGTGCCAGTAGTACCACAGCGGGGGTTAATGAAAAACTGTTTTTT.

This chain links TRBV28 with TRBJ1-6; possible D gene TRBD1, 6 bases. V was clipped by 3 bases and J by 8 bases, with 26 bases between them. The germline V gene has CDR1 MDHEN and CDR2 SYDVKM. The CDR3 extends over 19 amino acids. The CDR3 loop reads CASSLWISTGPASDSPLHF. The CDR3 DNA is TGTGCCAGCAGTTTGTGGATTTCGACAGGCCCAGCTTCGGATTCACCCCTCCACTTT.

CDR3 region: CASSPRDRGLTLRNTIYF. CDR3 bases: TGCGCCAGCAGCCCCCGGGACAGGGGCCTGACTCTGCGGAACACCATATATTTT. The chain joins TRBV4-1 to TRBJ1-3; TRBD1 matches at 10 bases. The CDR3 spans 18 residues. Trimming at V came to 4 bases and at J to 7 bases, leaving 16 bases not matched to a gene. Germline V gene lookup returns CDR1 MGHRA and CDR2 YSYEKL.

V usage is TRBV4-1 and J usage is TRBJ2-1; 9 bases fit TRBD2. Per the germline V gene, CDR1 is MGHRA and CDR2 is YSYEKL. V lost 0 bases and J lost 3; bases outside the gene matches: 12. This CDR3 region has 19 residues. The CDR3 nucleotides are TGCGCCAGCAGCCAAGATTGGGGGCGGGAGGGACTAATCTACAATGAGCAGTTCTTC. Translation gives CASSQDWGREGLIYNEQFF.

J is TRBJ2-1 and V is TRBV29-1; D uncertain. Trimming took off 3 bases at V and 6 bases at J, with 9 bases between the two ends. The germline gives CDR1 SQVTM, CDR2 ANQGSEA. The CDR3 has 12 amino acids. In nucleotides, the CDR3 is TGCAGCGTTGACCAGGTCCGCAATGAGCAGTTCTTC. Its translation: CSVDQVRNEQFF.

V and J are TRBV6-5 and TRBJ1-1; D is uncertain. The CDR3 length is 13 residues. V was pared by 0 bases and J by 6 bases, with 8 bases between. Germline CDR1 is MNHEY and CDR2 is SVGAGI. The CDR3 reads CASSYSSSAEAFF. CDR3 DNA: TGTGCCAGCAGTTACTCAAGTAGTGCTGAAGCTTTCTTT.

The chain joins TRBV9 to TRBJ2-7, with no clear D. CDR3 size: 14 residues. CDR1 and CDR2 (germline): SGDLS, YYNGEE. V lost 3 bases and J lost 1, with 11 bases in between. CDR3 region: CASSATETSYEQYF. CDR3 nucleotides: TGTGCCAGCAGCGCTACAGAGACATCCTACGAGCAGTACTTC.